These T cell receptor beta chains were read from a single sample in a study of blood T cell repertoires in COVID-19. Profiling relied on immunoSEQ multiplex PCR, and the TCRdb table lists in-frame clones only, not all of them. The sample holds about 52,000 clones, 90% seen once. Sequencing was carried out using peripheral blood. Every receptor here comes from a human donor in a cohort sampled during active COVID-19. Each CDR3 is given with its conserved first and last residue. D genes are given only for firm matches. Size is omitted from some rows. Given values are once, few, many or a class for expanded clones.

d_call: NA
j_call: TRBJ2-2
clone_size: few
v_call: TRBV5-1
cdr3_aa: CASRQASNTGELFF
cdr3_nt: TGCGCCAGCAGGCAGGCTTCGAACACCGGGGAGCTGTTTTTT

d_call: NA
j_call: TRBJ1-6
clone_size: NA
v_call: TRBV7-3
cdr3_aa: CASSSDGGRGSPLHF
cdr3_nt: TGTGCCAGCAGCTCTGACGGGGGTAGAGGTTCACCCCTCCACTTT

d_call: TRBD1
j_call: TRBJ2-1
clone_size: NA
v_call: TRBV5-8
cdr3_aa: CASSITGEHYNEQFF
cdr3_nt: TGTGCCAGCAGCATCACAGGGGAACACTACAATGAGCAGTTCTTC

d_call: NA
j_call: TRBJ2-7
clone_size: NA
v_call: TRBV10-2
cdr3_aa: CASLGLNPYEQYF
cdr3_nt: TGCGCCAGCTTGGGACTTAACCCCTACGAGCAGTACTTC

d_call: NA
j_call: TRBJ2-1
clone_size: NA
v_call: TRBV27
cdr3_aa: CAMWGPGYLLNYNEQFF
cdr3_nt: TGTGCCATGTGGGGGCCGGGATACCTCCTAAACTACAATGAGCAGTTCTTC

d_call: TRBD2
j_call: TRBJ2-2
clone_size: NA
v_call: TRBV14
cdr3_aa: CASYLSGSWTGELFF
cdr3_nt: TGTGCCAGCTATCTCAGCGGGAGCTGGACCGGGGAGCTGTTTTTT

d_call: NA
j_call: TRBJ1-4
clone_size: NA
v_call: TRBV19
cdr3_aa: CASSRDTEKLFF
cdr3_nt: TGTGCCAGCTCCCGGGACACTGAAAAATTGTTTTTT

d_call: NA
j_call: TRBJ1-2
clone_size: NA
v_call: TRBV7-9
cdr3_aa: CASSLISDGYTF
cdr3_nt: TGTGCCAGCAGCTTGATCAGTGATGGCTACACCTTC

d_call: TRBD1
j_call: TRBJ1-3
clone_size: NA
v_call: TRBV2
cdr3_aa: CASNLQGAAGNTIYF
cdr3_nt: TGTGCCAGCAATTTACAGGGGGCAGCTGGAAACACCATATATTTT

d_call: TRBD1
j_call: TRBJ2-7
clone_size: NA
v_call: TRBV2
cdr3_aa: CATKSETGYEQYF
cdr3_nt: TGTGCCACCAAGTCCGAGACAGGGTACGAGCAGTACTTC

d_call: NA
j_call: TRBJ1-5
clone_size: NA
v_call: TRBV5-5
cdr3_aa: CASSSGSDQPQHF
cdr3_nt: TGTGCCAGCAGCTCCGGAAGCGATCAGCCCCAGCATTTT

d_call: NA
j_call: TRBJ2-1
clone_size: NA
v_call: TRBV11-2
cdr3_aa: CASSLEIYGNEQFF
cdr3_nt: TGTGCCAGCAGCTTAGAGATCTATGGCAATGAGCAGTTCTTC

d_call: NA
j_call: TRBJ1-1
clone_size: once
v_call: TRBV11-2
cdr3_aa: CASSLDPYSSTEAFF
cdr3_nt: TGTGCCAGCAGCTTAGATCCTTACAGCTCAACTGAAGCTTTCTTT

d_call: NA
j_call: TRBJ1-2
clone_size: few
v_call: TRBV4-1
cdr3_aa: CASSQSDRGMGGYTF
cdr3_nt: TGCGCCAGCAGCCAATCAGACCGAGGTATGGGTGGCTACACCTTC

d_call: TRBD1
j_call: TRBJ2-5
clone_size: NA
v_call: TRBV3-1/TRBV3-2
cdr3_aa: CASSQDRAGGWETQYF
cdr3_nt: TGTGCCAGCAGCCAAGATAGGGCAGGGGGCTGGGAGACCCAGTACTTC